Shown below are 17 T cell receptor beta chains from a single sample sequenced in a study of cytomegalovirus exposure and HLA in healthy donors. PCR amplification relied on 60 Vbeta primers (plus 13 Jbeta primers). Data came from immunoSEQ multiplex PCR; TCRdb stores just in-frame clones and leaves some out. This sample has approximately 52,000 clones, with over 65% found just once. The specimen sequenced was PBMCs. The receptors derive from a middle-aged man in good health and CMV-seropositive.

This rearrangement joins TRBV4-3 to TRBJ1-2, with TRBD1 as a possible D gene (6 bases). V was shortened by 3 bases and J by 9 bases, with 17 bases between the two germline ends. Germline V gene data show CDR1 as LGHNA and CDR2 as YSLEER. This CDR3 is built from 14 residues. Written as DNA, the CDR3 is TGCGCCAGCAGCCAGATCCGGGACACCGAACGCTACACCTTC. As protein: CASSQIRDTERYTF.

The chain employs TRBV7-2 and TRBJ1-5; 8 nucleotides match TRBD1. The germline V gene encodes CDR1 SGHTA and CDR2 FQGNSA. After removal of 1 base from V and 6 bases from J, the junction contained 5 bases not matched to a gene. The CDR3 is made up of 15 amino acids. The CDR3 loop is CASSLGSDRGQPQHF. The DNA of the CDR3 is TGTGCCAGCAGCTTAGGGAGTGACAGGGGTCAGCCCCAGCATTTT.

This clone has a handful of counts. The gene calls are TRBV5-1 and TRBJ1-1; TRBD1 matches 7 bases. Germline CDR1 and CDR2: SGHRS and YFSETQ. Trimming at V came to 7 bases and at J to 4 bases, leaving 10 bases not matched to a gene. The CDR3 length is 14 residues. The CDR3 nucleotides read TGCGCCAGCCAGACAGGGAAGGAGGGCACTGAAGCTTTCTTT. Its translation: CASQTGKEGTEAFF.

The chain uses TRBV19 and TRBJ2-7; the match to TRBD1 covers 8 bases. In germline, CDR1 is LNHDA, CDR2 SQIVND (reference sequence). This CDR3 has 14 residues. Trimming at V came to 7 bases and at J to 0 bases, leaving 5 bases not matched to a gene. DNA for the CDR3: TGTGCCAGTACCCCGACAGGGGCCTCCTACGAGCAGTACTTC. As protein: CASTPTGASYEQYF.

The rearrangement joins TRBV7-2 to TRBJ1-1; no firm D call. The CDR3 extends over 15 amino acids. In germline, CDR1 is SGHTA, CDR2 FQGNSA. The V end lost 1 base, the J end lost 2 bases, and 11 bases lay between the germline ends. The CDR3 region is CASSLESPPNTEAFF. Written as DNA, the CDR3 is TGTGCCAGCAGCTTAGAGAGTCCCCCCAACACTGAAGCTTTCTTT.

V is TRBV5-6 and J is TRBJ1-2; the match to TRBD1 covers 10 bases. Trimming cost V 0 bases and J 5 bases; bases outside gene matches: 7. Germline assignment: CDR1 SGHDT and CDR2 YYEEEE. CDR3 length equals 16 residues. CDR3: CASSLVQGQGLYGYTF. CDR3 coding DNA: TGTGCCAGCAGCTTGGTTCAGGGACAGGGGTTATATGGCTACACCTTC.

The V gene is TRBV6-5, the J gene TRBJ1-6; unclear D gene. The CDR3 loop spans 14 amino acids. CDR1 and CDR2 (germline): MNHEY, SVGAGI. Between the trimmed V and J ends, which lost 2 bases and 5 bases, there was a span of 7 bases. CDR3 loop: CASSYESNNSPLHF. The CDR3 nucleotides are TGTGCCAGCAGTTACGAGAGTAATAATTCACCCCTCCACTTT.

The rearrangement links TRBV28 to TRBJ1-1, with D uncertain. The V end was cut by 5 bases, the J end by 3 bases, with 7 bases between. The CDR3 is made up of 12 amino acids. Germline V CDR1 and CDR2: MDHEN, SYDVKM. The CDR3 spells CASSTLYTEAFF. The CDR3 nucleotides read TGTGCCAGCAGTACATTGTACACTGAAGCTTTCTTT.

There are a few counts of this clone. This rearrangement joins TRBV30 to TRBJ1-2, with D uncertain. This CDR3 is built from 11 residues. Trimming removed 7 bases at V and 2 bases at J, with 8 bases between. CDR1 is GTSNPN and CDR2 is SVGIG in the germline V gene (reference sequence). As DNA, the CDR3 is TGTGCCTCCACGGGGAACTATGGCTACACCTTC. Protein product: CASTGNYGYTF.

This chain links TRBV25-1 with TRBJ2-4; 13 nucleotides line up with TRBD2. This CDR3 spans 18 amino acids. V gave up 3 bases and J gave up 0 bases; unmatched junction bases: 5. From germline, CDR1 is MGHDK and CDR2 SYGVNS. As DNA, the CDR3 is TGTGCCAGCAGTGATACTAGCGGGGGGGTTTTAGCCAAAAACATTCAGTACTTC. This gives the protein CASSDTSGGVLAKNIQYF.

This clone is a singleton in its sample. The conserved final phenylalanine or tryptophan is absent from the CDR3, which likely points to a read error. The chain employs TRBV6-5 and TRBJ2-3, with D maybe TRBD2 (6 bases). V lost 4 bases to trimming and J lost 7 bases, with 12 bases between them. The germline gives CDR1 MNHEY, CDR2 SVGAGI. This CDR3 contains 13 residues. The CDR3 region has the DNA TGTGCCAGCAGTTCCTGGGACTTCAATACGCAGTATGTT. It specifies CASSSWDFNTQYV.

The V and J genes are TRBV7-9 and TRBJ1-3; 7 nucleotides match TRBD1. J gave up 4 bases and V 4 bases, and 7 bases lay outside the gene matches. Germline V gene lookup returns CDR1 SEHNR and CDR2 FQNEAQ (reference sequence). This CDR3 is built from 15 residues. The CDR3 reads CASSSRDSSGNTIYF. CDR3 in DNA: TGTGCCAGCAGCTCGAGGGACAGTTCAGGAAACACCATATATTTT.

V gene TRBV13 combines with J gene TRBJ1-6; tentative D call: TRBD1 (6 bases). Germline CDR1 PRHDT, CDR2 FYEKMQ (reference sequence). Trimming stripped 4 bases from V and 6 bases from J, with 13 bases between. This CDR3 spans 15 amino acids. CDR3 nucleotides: TGTGCCAGCAGCTCCGGACAGAGTTTTAATTCACCCCTCCACTTT. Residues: CASSSGQSFNSPLHF.

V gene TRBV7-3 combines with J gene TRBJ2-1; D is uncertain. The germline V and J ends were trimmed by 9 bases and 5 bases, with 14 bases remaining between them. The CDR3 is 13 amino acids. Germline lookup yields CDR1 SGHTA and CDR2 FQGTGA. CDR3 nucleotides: TGTGCCAGTGCTCGGCAGGTCGACAATGAGCAGTTCTTC. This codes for CASARQVDNEQFF.

The CDR3 sequence: CASSEKGARSTEAFF. CDR3 in DNA: TGTGCCAGCAGTGAAAAGGGGGCTAGGAGCACTGAAGCTTTCTTT. The gene calls are TRBV2 and TRBJ1-1, with TRBD1 matching over 7 bases. J lost 4 bases, V lost 2 bases, and 7 bases had no gene match. CDR1 and CDR2 (germline): SNHLY, FYNNEI. The CDR3 extends over 15 amino acids.

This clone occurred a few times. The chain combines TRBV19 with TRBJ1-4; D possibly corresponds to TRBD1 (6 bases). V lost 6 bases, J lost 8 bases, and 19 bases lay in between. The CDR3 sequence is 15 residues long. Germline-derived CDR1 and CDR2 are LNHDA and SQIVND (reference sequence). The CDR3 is CASSPGHLFGEKLFF. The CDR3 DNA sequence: TGTGCCAGTAGCCCGGGACACCTCTTCGGCGAAAAACTGTTTTTT.

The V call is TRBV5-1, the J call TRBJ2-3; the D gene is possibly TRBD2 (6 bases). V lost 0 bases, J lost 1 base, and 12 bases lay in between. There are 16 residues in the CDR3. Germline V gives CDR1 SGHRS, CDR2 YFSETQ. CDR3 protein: CASSLVSGVGTDTQYF. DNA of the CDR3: TGCGCCAGCAGCTTGGTGTCGGGGGTGGGCACAGATACGCAGTATTTT.